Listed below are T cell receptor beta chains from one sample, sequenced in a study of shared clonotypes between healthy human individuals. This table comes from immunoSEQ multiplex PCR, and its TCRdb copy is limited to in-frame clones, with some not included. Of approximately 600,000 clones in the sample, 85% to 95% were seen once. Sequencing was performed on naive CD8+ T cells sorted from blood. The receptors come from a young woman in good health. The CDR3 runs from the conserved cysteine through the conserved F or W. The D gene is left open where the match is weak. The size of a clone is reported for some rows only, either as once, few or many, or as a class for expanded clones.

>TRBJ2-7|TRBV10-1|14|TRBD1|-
CASRLYRGPYEQYF
TGCGCCAGCAGACTTTACAGGGGCCCCTACGAGCAGTACTTC
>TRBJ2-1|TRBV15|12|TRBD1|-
CATTQGEGAQFF
TGTGCCACCACCCAGGGAGAGGGGGCGCAGTTCTTC
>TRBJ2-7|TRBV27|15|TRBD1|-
CASSFGTGQSYEQYF
TGTGCCAGCAGTTTCGGCACGGGACAGTCCTACGAGCAGTACTTC
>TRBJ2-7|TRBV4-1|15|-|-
CASSQDGAGAYEQYF
TGCGCCAGCAGCCAAGATGGAGCAGGGGCCTACGAGCAGTACTTC
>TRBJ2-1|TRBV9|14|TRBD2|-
CASSEWSGKDEQFF
TGTGCCAGCAGCGAATGGAGCGGGAAGGATGAGCAGTTCTTC
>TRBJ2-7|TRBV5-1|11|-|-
CASREDYEQYF
TGCGCCAGCAGGGAAGACTACGAGCAGTACTTC
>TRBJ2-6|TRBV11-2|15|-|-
CASRRRFLGANVLTF
TGTGCCAGCAGGCGCAGGTTTCTTGGGGCCAACGTCCTGACTTTC
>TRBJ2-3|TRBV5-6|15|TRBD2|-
CASSLLLAGTDTQYF
TGTGCCAGCAGCTTGTTGCTAGCGGGCACAGATACGCAGTATTTT
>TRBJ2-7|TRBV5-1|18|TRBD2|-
CASSFGTSGPPPTYEQYF
TGCGCCAGCAGCTTTGGGACTAGCGGGCCCCCGCCGACCTACGAGCAGTACTTC
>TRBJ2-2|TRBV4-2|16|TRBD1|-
CASSQGQGVGFGELFF
TGTGCCAGCAGCCAAGGACAGGGGGTAGGGTTCGGGGAGCTGTTTTTT
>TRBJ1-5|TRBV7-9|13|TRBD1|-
CASSSVQGQPQHF
TGTGCCAGCAGCTCTGTACAGGGGCAGCCCCAGCATTTT
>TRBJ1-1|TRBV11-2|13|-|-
CASSLGGFTEAFF
TGTGCCAGCAGCTTAGGGGGCTTCACTGAAGCTTTCTTT
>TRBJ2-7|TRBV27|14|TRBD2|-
CASSLLAGEGEQYF
TGTGCCAGCAGTTTACTAGCGGGAGAGGGCGAGCAGTACTTC
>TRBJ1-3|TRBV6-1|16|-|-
CASSEFVQGAGNTIYF
TGTGCCAGCAGTGAATTTGTACAGGGCGCCGGAAACACCATATATTTT
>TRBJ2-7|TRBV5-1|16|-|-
CASSLGGFTITYEQYF
TGCGCCAGCAGCTTGGGGGGCTTTACGATCACCTACGAGCAGTACTTC
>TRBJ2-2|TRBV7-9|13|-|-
CASSSRTAGELFF
TGTGCCAGCAGCTCCCGCACGGCCGGGGAGCTGTTTTTT
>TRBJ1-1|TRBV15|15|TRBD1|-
CATSRTGNMNTEAFF
TGTGCCACCAGCAGGACAGGGAACATGAACACTGAAGCTTTCTTT
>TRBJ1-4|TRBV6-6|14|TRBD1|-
CASNTGTGDEKLFF
TGTGCCAGCAATACCGGGACAGGGGATGAAAAACTGTTTTTT
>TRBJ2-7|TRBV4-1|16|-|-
CASSRTGTPSSYEQYF
TGCGCCAGCAGCCGTACCGGGACTCCCAGCTCCTACGAGCAGTACTTC
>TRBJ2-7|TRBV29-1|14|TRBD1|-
CSVVWDRGSYEQYF
TGCAGCGTTGTATGGGACAGGGGGTCCTACGAGCAGTACTTC
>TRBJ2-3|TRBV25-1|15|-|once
CASSEWGSRTDTQYF
TGTGCCAGCAGTGAATGGGGGAGTCGTACAGATACGCAGTATTTT
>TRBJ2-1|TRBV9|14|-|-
CASRGGGTYNEQFF
TGTGCCAGCAGGGGAGGGGGGACCTACAATGAGCAGTTCTTC
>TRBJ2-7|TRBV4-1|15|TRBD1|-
CASSQDHRGPYEQYF
TGCGCCAGCAGCCAAGATCACAGGGGCCCTTACGAGCAGTACTTC
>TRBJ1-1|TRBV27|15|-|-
CASSPGALFNTEAFF
TGTGCCAGCAGCCCAGGGGCGTTGTTTAACACTGAAGCTTTCTTT
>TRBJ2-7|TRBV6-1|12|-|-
CASTPNGREQYF
TGTGCCAGCACTCCCAATGGACGCGAGCAGTACTTC
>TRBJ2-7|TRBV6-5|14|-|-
CASSYVQEAYEQYF
TGTGCCAGCAGTTACGTACAGGAAGCCTACGAGCAGTACTTC
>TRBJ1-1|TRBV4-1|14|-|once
CASSQVSRNTEAFF
TGCGCCAGCAGCCAAGTCTCGCGAAACACTGAAGCTTTCTTT
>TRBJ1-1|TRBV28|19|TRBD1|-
CASSLSLGQGPIMNTEAFF
TGTGCCAGCAGTTTGTCCCTGGGACAGGGGCCTATAATGAACACTGAAGCTTTCTTT
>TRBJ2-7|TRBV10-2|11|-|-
CASSEAVEQYF
TGCGCCAGCAGTGAGGCAGTCGAGCAGTACTTC
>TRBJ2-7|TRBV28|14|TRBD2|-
CASSLHLAGAEQYF
TGTGCCAGCAGTTTGCATCTAGCGGGAGCCGAGCAGTACTTC
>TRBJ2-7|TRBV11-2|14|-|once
CASSFGTGLDEQYF
TGTGCCAGCAGCTTCGGCACAGGGTTAGACGAGCAGTACTTC
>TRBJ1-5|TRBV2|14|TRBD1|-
CASSGGQGDQPQHF
TGTGCCAGCAGTGGGGGGCAGGGGGATCAGCCCCAGCATTTT
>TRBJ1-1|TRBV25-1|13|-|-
CASSLALGTEAFF
TGTGCCAGCAGCCTCGCACTAGGCACTGAAGCTTTCTTT
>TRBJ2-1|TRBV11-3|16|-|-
CASSLSYTVVYNEQFF
TGTGCCAGCAGCTTATCCTATACAGTGGTGTACAATGAGCAGTTCTTC
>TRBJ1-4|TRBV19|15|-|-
CASSTRDTTNEKLFF
TGTGCCAGTAGTACCCGGGACACAACTAATGAAAAACTGTTTTTT
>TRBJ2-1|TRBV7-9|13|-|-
CASSLPFGVEQFF
TGTGCCAGCAGCTTACCTTTCGGGGTCGAGCAGTTCTTC
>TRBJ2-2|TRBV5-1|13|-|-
CASSTRGTGELFF
TGCGCCAGCAGCACCCGGGGGACCGGGGAGCTGTTTTTT
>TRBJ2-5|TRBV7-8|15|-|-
CASSLGPRGEETQYF
TGTGCCAGCAGCTTAGGTCCCCGGGGCGAAGAGACCCAGTACTTC
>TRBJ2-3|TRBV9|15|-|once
CASSVEDTPGDTQYF
TGTGCCAGCAGCGTAGAGGACACGCCGGGCGATACGCAGTATTTT
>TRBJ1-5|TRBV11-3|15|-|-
CASSPSGLPRQPQHF
TGTGCCAGCAGCCCTTCGGGACTCCCCAGGCAGCCCCAGCATTTT
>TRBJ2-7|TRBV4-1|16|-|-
CASSRSTGGRASEQYF
TGCGCCAGCAGCCGCTCGACCGGGGGCAGGGCATCCGAGCAGTACTTC
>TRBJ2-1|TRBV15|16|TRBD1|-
CATSSSSGQGAREQFF
TGTGCCACCAGCAGTAGTTCGGGACAGGGGGCGCGAGAGCAGTTCTTC
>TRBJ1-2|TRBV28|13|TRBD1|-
CASSPGTGLGYTF
TGTGCCAGCAGCCCTGGGACAGGGTTAGGCTACACCTTC
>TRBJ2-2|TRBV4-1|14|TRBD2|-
CASNEIAGNGELFF
TGCGCCAGCAACGAAATAGCGGGAAACGGGGAGCTGTTTTTT
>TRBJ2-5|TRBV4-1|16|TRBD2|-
CASSLYPAGGAETQYF
TGCGCCAGCAGCCTCTACCCGGCGGGAGGAGCAGAGACCCAGTACTTC
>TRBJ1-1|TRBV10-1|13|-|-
CASSPGAWGEAFF
TGCGCCAGCAGCCCCGGGGCCTGGGGTGAAGCTTTCTTT
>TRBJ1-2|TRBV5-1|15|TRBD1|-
CASSLSGGGNYGYTF
TGCGCCAGCAGCCTTTCAGGGGGCGGAAACTATGGCTACACCTTC
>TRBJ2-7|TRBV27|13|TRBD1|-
CASRPTGENEQYF
TGTGCCAGCAGACCGACAGGGGAGAACGAGCAGTACTTC
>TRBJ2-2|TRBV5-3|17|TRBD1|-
CARSLWVRTGSPGELFF
TGTGCCAGAAGCTTGTGGGTCCGGACAGGGAGTCCCGGGGAGCTGTTTTTT